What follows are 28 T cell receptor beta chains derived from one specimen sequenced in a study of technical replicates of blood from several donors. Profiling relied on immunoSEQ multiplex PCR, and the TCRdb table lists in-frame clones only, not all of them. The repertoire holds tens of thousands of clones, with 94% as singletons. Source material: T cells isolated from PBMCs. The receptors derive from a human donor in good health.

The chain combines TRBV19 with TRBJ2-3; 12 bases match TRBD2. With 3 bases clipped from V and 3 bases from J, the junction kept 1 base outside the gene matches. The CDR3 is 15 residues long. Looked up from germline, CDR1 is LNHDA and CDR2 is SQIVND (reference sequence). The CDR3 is CASSMTSGRTDTQYF. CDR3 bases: TGTGCCAGTAGTATGACTAGCGGGAGAACAGATACGCAGTATTTT. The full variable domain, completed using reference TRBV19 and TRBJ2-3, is DGGITQSPKYLFRKEGQNVTLSCEQNLNHDAMYWYRQDPGQGLRLIYYSQIVNDFQKGDIAEGYSVSREKKESFPLTVTSAQKNPTAFYLCASSMTSGRTDTQYFGPGTRLTVL.

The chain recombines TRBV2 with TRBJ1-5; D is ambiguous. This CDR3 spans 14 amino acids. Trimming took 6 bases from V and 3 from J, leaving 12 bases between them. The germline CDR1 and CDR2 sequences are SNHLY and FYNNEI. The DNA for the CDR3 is TGTGCCAGCAGGGTTGACTGGTTCAATCAGCCCCAGCATTTT. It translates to CASRVDWFNQPQHF.

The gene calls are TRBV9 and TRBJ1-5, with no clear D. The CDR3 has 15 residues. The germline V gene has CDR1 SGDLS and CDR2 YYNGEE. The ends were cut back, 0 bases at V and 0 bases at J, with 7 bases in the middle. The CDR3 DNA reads TGTGCCAGCAGCGTAGGTGGCACTAGCAATCAGCCCCAGCATTTT. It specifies CASSVGGTSNQPQHF.

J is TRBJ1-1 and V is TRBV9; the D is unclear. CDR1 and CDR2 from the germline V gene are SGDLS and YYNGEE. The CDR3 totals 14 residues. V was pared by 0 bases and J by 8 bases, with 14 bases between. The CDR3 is CASSVEGVTTEAFF. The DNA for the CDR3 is TGTGCCAGCAGCGTAGAGGGAGTGACGACAGAAGCTTTCTTT.

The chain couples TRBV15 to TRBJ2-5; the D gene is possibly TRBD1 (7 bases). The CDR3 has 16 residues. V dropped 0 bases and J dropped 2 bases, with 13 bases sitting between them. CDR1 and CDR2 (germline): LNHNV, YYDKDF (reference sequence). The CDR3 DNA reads TGTGCCACCAGCAGAGATCCAGGGGGGTGGCAAGAGACCCAGTACTTC. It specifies CATSRDPGGWQETQYF.

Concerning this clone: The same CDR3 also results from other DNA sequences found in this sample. The CDR3 region is CASSLGRYEQYF. CDR3 sequence (DNA): TGTGCCAGCAGCTTGGGTCGCTACGAGCAGTACTTC. The genes are TRBV5-6 and TRBJ2-7; D call uncertain. This CDR3 has 12 residues. The V and J ends lost 0 bases and 3 bases respectively, with 4 bases between them. Germline CDR1 is SGHDT and CDR2 is YYEEEE.

CDR3 in DNA: TGTGCCAGCACCCTAACAGGTAACACTGAAGCTTTCTTT. It encodes CASTLTGNTEAFF. The chain joins TRBV7-9 to TRBJ1-1; D may be TRBD1 (5 bases). The V and J ends lost 7 bases and 2 bases respectively, with 11 bases between them. CDR1 SEHNR and CDR2 FQNEAQ come from the germline V gene (reference sequence). The CDR3 is 13 residues long.

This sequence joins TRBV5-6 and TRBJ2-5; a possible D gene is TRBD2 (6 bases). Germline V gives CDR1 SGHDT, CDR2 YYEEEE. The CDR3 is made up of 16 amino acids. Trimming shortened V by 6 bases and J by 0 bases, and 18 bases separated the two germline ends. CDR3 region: CASNFRVLANQETQYF. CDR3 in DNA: TGTGCCAGCAACTTCCGCGTCCTAGCGAACCAAGAGACCCAGTACTTC.

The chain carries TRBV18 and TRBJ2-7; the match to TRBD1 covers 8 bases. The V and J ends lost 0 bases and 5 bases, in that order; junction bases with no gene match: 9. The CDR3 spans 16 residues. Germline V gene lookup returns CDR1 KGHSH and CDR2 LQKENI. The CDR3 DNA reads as TGTGCCAGCTCACCACCCGGTGACAGGGGTATCGACGAGCAGTACTTC. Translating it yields CASSPPGDRGIDEQYF.

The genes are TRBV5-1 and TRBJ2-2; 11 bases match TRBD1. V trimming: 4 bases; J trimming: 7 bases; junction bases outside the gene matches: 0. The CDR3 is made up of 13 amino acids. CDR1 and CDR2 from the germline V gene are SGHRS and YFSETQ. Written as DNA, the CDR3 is TGCGCCAGCAGCGGGACAGGGGGCGGGGAGCTGTTTTTT. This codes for CASSGTGGGELFF.

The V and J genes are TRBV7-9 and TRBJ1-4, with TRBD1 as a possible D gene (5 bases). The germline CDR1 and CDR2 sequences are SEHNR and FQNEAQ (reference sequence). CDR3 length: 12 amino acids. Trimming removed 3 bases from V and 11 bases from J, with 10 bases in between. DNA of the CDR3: TGTGCCAGCAGCTTGGACGGGGGGAAACTGTTTTTT. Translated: CASSLDGGKLFF.

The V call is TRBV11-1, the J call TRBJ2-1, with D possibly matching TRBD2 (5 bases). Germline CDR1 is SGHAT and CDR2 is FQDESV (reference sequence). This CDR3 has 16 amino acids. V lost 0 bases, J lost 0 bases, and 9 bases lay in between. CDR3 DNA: TGTGCCAGCAGCTTAGCGGGAGCCCCCTCCTACAATGAGCAGTTCTTC. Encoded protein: CASSLAGAPSYNEQFF.

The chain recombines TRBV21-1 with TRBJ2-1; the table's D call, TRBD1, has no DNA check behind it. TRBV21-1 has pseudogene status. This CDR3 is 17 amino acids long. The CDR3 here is CASSKVKRGQNYNEQFF. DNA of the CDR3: TGTGCCAGCAGCAAAGTAAAAAGGGGGCAGAACTACAATGAGCAGTTCTTC.

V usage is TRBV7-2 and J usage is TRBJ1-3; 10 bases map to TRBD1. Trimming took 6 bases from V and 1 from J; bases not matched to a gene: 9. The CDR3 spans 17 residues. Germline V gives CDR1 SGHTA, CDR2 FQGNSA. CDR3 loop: CASSLFGQGVSGNTIYF. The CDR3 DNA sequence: TGTGCCAGCAGTCTTTTCGGACAGGGGGTGTCTGGAAACACCATATATTTT.

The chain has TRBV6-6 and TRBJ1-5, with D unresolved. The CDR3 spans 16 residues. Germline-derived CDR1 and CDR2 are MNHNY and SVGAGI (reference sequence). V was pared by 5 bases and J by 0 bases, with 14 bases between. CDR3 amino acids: CASSQTPIYSNQPQHF. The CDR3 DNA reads TGTGCCAGCAGTCAGACACCTATCTATAGCAATCAGCCCCAGCATTTT.

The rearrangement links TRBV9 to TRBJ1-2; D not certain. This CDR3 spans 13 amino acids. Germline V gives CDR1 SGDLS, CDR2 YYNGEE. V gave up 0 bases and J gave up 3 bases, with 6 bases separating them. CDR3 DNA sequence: TGTGCCAGCAGCGTAGACGGGGACTATGGCTACACCTTC. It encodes CASSVDGDYGYTF. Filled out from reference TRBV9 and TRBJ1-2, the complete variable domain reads DSGVTQTPKHLITATGQRVTLRCSPRSGDLSVYWYQQSLDQGLQFLIQYYNGEERAKGNILERFSAQQFPDLHSELNLSSLELGDSALYFCASSVDGDYGYTFGSGTRLTVV.

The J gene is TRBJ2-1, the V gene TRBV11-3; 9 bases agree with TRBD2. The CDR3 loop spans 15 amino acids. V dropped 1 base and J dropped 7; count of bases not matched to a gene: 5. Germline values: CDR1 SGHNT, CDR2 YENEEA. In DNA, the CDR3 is TGTGCCAGCAGCTTAGTCCGCGGGAGGGAGAATGAGCAGTTCTTC. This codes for CASSLVRGRENEQFF. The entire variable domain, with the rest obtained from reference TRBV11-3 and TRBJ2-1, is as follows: EAGVVQSPRYKIIEKKQPVAFWCNPISGHNTLYWYLQNLGQGPELLIRYENEEAVDDSQLPKDRFSAERLKGVDSTLKIQPAELGDSAVYLCASSLVRGRENEQFFGPGTRLTVL.

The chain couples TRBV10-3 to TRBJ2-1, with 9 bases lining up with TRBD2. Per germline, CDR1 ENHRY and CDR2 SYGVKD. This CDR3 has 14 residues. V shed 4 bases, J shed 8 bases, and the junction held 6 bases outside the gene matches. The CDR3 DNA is TGTGCCATCAGTGGGGCGGGAGGGCCGGATGAGCAGTTCTTC. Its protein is CAISGAGGPDEQFF.

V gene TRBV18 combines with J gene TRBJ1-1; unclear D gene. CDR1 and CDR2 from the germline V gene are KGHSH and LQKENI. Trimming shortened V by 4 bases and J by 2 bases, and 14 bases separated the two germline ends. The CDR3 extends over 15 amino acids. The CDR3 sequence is CASSLSREANTEAFF. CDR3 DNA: TGTGCCAGCTCACTCTCCCGTGAAGCCAACACTGAAGCTTTCTTT. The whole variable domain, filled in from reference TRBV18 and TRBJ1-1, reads NAGVMQNPRHLVRRRGQEARLRCSPMKGHSHVYWYRQLPEEGLKFMVYLQKENIIDESGMPKERFSAEFPKEGPSILRIQQVVRGDSAAYFCASSLSREANTEAFFGQGTRLTVV.

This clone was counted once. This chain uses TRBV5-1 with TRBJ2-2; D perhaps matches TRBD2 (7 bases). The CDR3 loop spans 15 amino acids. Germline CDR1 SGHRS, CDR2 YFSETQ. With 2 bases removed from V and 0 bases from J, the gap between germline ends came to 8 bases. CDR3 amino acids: CASSFGGPNTGELFF. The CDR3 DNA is TGCGCCAGCAGCTTCGGGGGGCCGAACACCGGGGAGCTGTTTTTT. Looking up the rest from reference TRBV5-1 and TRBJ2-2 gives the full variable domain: KAGVTQTPRYLIKTRGQQVTLSCSPISGHRSVSWYQQTPGQGLQFLFEYFSETQRNKGNFPGRFSGRQFSNSRSEMNVSTLELGDSALYLCASSFGGPNTGELFFGEGSRLTVL.

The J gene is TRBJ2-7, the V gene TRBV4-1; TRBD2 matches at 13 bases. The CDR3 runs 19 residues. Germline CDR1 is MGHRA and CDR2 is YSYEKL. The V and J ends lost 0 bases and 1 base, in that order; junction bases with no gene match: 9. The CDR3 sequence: CASSQDFGPGLAGSYEQYF. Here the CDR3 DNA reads TGCGCCAGCAGCCAAGATTTCGGTCCGGGACTAGCGGGATCCTACGAGCAGTACTTC.

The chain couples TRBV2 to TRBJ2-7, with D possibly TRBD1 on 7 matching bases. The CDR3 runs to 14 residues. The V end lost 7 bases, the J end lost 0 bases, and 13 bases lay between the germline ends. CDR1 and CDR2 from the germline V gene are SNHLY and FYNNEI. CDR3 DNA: TGTGCCAGCAAGCAGGGGGGCTTCTCCTACGAGCAGTACTTC. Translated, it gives CASKQGGFSYEQYF.

The chain's CDR3 is CASSPGLAGAISYNEQFF. The CDR3 coding sequence is TGTGCCAGCAGCCCGGGACTAGCGGGAGCGATCTCCTACAATGAGCAGTTCTTC. J is TRBJ2-1 and V is TRBV7-8, with 14 bases identical to TRBD2. Unmatched junction bases numbered 6, after V lost 5 bases and J lost 0 bases. There are 18 residues in the CDR3. Germline CDR1 and CDR2: SGHVS and FQNEAQ.

The CDR3 is CASSSSGGSYEQYF. The CDR3, as DNA: TGTGCCAGCAGCTCTAGCGGGGGCTCCTACGAGCAGTACTTC. V is TRBV9 and J is TRBJ2-7, with 10 bases aligning to TRBD2. Germline CDR1 is SGDLS and CDR2 is YYNGEE. The CDR3 has 14 amino acids. V trimming: 4 bases; J trimming: 0 bases; junction bases outside the gene matches: 1.

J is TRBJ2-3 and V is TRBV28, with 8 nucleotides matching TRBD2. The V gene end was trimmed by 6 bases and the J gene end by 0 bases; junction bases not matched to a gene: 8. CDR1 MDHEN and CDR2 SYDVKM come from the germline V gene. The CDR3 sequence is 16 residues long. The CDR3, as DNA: TGTGCCAGCAGAACCGGGAGGGCCTTAAGCACAGATACGCAGTATTTT. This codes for CASRTGRALSTDTQYF.

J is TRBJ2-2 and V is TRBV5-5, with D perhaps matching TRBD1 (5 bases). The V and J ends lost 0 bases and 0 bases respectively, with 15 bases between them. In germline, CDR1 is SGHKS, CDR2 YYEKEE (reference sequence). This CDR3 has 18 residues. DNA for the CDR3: TGTGCCAGCAGCTTGGCCTTTCCAGGGTCCCCGAACACCGGGGAGCTGTTTTTT. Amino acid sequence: CASSLAFPGSPNTGELFF.

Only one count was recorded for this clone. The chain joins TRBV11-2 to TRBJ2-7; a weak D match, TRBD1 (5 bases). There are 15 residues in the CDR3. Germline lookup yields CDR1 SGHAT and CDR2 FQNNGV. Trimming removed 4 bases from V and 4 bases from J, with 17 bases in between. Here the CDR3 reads CASSYGHLLTYEQYF. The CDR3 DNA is TGTGCCAGCAGCTATGGACACCTCCTTACATACGAGCAGTACTTC.

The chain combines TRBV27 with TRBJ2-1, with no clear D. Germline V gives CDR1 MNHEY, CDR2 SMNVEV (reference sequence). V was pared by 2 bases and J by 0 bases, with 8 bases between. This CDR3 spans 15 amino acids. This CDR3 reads CASSLGLSSYNEQFF. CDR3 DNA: TGTGCCAGCAGTTTAGGGCTGAGCTCCTACAATGAGCAGTTCTTC.